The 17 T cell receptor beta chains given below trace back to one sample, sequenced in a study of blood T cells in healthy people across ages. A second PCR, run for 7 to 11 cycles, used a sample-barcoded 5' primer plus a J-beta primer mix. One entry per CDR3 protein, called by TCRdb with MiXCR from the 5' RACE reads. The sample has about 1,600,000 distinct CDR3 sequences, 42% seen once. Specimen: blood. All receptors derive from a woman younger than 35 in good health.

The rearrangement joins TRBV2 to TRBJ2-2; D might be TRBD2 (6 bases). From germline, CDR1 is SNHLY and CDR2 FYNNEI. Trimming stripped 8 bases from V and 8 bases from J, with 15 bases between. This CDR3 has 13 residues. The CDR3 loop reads CASGGTPGGELFF. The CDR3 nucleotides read TGTGCCAGCGGTGGGACTCCGGGAGGGGAGCTGTTTTTT.

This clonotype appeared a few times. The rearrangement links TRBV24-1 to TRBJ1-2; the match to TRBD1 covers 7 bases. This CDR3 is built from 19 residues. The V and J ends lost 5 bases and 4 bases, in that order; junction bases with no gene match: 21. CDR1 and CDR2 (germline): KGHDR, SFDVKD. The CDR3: CATSAPGQGERTSGYGYTF. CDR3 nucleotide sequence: TGTGCCACCAGTGCCCCAGGGCAGGGGGAGCGGACTAGTGGCTATGGCTACACCTTC.

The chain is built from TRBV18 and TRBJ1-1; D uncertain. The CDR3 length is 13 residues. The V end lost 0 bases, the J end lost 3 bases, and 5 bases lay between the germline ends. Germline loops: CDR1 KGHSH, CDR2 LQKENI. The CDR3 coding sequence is TGTGCCAGCTCACCACCGGGAGACACTGAAGCTTTCTTT. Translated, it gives CASSPPGDTEAFF.

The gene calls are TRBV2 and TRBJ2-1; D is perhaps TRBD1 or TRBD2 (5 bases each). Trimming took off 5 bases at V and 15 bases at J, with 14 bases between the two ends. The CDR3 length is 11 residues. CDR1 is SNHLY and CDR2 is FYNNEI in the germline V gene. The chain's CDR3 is CASSIQVEGFF. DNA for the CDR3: TGTGCCAGCAGTATACAGGTCGAGGGGTTCTTC. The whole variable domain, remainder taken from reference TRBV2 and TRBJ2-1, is EPEVTQTPSHQVTQMGQEVILRCVPISNHLYFYWYRQILGQKVEFLVSFYNNEISEKSEIFDDQFSVERPDGSNFTLKIRSTKLEDSAMYFCASSIQVEGFFGPGTRLTVL.

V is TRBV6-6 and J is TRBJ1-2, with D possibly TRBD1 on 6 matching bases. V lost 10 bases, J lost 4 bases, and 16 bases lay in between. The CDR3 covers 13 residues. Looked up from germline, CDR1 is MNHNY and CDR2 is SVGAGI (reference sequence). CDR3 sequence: CATTKGGGYGYTF. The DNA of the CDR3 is TGTGCCACCACGAAGGGGGGCGGCTATGGCTACACCTTC.

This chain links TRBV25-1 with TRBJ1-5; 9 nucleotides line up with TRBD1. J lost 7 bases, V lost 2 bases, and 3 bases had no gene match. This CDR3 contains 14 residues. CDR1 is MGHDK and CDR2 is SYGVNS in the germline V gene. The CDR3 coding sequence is TGTGCCAGCAGTGAAGGGACAGGGTTCCAGCCCCAGCATTTT. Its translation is CASSEGTGFQPQHF.

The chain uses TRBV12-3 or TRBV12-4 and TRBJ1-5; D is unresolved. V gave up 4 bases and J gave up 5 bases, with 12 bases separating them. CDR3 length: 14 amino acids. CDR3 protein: CASSSNGYDQPQHF. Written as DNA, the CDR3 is TGTGCCAGCAGTTCAAACGGGTATGATCAGCCCCAGCATTTT.

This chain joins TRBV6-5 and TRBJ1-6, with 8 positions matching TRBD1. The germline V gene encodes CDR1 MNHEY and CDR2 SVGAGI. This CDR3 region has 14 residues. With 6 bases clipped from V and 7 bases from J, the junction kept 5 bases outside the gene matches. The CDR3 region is CASRAGQENSPLHF. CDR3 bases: TGTGCCAGCAGGGCGGGACAGGAAAATTCACCCCTCCACTTT.

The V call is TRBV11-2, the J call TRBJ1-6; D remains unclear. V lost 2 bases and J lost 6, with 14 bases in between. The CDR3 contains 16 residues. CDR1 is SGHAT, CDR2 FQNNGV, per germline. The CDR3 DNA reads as TGTGCCAGCAGCTTATTTCCGGGGATGGGTAATTCACCCCTCCACTTT. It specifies CASSLFPGMGNSPLHF.

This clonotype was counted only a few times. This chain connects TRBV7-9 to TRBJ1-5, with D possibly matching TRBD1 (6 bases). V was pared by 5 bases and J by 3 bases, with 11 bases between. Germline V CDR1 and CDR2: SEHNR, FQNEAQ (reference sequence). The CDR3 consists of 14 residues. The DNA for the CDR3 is TGTGCCAGCAGCCTACAGGGAACCAATCAGCCCCAGCATTTT. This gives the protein CASSLQGTNQPQHF.

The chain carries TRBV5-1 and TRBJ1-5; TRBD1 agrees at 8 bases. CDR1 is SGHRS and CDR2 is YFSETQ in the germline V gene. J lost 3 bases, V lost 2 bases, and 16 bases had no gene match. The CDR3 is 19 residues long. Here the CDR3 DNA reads TGCGCCAGCAGCTTAAAACGCGACCGGGACAGGACTTCCAATCAGCCCCAGCATTTT. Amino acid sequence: CASSLKRDRDRTSNQPQHF.

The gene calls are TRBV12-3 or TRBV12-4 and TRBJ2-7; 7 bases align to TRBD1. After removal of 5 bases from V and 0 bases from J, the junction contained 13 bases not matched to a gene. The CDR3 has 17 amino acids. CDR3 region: CASSKSSGGSSSYEQYF. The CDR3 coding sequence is TGTGCCAGCAGTAAAAGCTCAGGGGGATCTAGCTCCTACGAGCAGTACTTC.

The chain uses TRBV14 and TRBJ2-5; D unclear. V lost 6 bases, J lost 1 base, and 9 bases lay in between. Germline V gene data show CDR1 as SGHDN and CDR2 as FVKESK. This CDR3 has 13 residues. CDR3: CASRTQTQETQYF. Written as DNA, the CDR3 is TGTGCCAGCAGAACCCAAACCCAAGAGACCCAGTACTTC.

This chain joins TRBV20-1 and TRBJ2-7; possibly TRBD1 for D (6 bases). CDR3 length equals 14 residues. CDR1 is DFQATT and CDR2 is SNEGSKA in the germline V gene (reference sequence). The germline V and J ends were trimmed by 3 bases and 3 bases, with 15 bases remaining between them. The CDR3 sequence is CSASGTGNFYEQYF. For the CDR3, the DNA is TGCAGTGCTAGTGGCACAGGGAATTTCTACGAGCAGTACTTC.

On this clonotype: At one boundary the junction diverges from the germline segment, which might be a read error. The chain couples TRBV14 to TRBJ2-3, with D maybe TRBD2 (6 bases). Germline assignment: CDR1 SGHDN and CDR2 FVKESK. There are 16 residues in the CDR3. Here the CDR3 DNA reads TGTGTCAGCAGCCAAGCCATCGGGACTTCAGGGGATACGCAGTATTTT. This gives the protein CVSSQAIGTSGDTQYF.

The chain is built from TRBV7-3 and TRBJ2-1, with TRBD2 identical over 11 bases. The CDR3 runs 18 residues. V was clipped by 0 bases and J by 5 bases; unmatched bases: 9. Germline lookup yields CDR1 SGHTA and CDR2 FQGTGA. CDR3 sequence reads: CASSLTKGLAGGHNEQFF. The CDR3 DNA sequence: TGTGCCAGCAGCTTAACGAAGGGGCTAGCGGGGGGTCACAATGAGCAGTTCTTC.

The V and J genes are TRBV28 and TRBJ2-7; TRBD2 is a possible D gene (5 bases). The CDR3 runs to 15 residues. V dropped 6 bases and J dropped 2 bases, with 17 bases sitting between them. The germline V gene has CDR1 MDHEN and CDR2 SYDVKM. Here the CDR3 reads CASRAGGSSTYEQYF. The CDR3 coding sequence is TGTGCCAGCAGGGCGGGCGGCTCCTCCACCTACGAGCAGTACTTC.